These 30 T cell receptor beta chains were sequenced from one sample in a study of blood T cell repertoires in COVID-19. Using immunoSEQ multiplex PCR, the repertoire was profiled, and TCRdb retains in-frame clones only, with some absent. The sample records roughly 43,000 clones, approximately 88% being singletons. Input material: peripheral blood. The receptor source for this set is a man in his 60s with active COVID-19.

The chain carries TRBV28 and TRBJ1-5; no definite D call. Per the germline V gene, CDR1 is MDHEN and CDR2 is SYDVKM. This CDR3 region has 14 residues. Deletions cut 2 bases from V and 5 bases from J, with 10 bases between. CDR3 loop: CASSLGGNHQPQHF. The CDR3 nucleotides are TGTGCCAGCAGTTTAGGAGGGAATCATCAGCCCCAGCATTTT.

The V call is TRBV5-1, the J call TRBJ2-5; 10 bases fit TRBD1. J was trimmed by 5 bases and V by 4 bases; bases with no gene match: 8. The CDR3 is 15 residues long. Germline-derived CDR1 and CDR2 are SGHRS and YFSETQ. The CDR3 DNA reads TGCGCCAGCAGCGCCGGGACAGGGGCGCTCGAGACCCAGTACTTC. Amino acid sequence: CASSAGTGALETQYF. The variable domain in full, with the rest retrieved from reference TRBV5-1 and TRBJ2-5, is KAGVTQTPRYLIKTRGQQVTLSCSPISGHRSVSWYQQTPGQGLQFLFEYFSETQRNKGNFPGRFSGRQFSNSRSEMNVSTLELGDSALYLCASSAGTGALETQYFGPGTRLLVL.

The rearrangement joins TRBV7-6 to TRBJ2-5; TRBD2 matches at 10 bases. CDR1 and CDR2 (germline): SGHVS, FNYEAQ. CDR3 length: 15 amino acids. V trimming: 5 bases; J trimming: 4 bases; junction bases outside the gene matches: 7. DNA for the CDR3: TGTGCCAGCAGCATGAAGTTAGCGGGGGGAGAGACCCAGTACTTC. Translation gives CASSMKLAGGETQYF.

The chain couples TRBV3-1 (or the pseudogene TRBV3-2) to TRBJ1-2; TRBD1 agrees at 10 bases. This CDR3 comprises 15 residues. V was clipped by 2 bases and J by 7 bases; unmatched bases: 7. The germline CDR1 and CDR2 sequences are LGHDT and YNNKEL (reference sequence). The CDR3 DNA reads TGTGCCAGCAGCCAATTTGTGACAGGGGGCTCTGGCTACACCTTC. As protein: CASSQFVTGGSGYTF.

The chain links TRBV28 to TRBJ2-7, with TRBD2 matching 12 bases. The length of the CDR3 is 14 residues. Germline CDR1 is MDHEN and CDR2 is SYDVKM. The trim removed 3 bases at V and 11 bases at J, leaving 8 bases unmatched. CDR3 bases: TGTGCCAGCAGTTTGGAGACTAGCGGGAGCTACGAGTACTTC. Protein: CASSLETSGSYEYF.

V gene TRBV5-1 combines with J gene TRBJ2-1; TRBD2 aligns across 12 bases. The CDR3 has 16 amino acids. In germline, CDR1 is SGHRS, CDR2 YFSETQ. Trimming cost V 2 bases and J 4 bases; bases outside gene matches: 4. The CDR3 nucleotides are TGCGCCAGCAGCTTAATCCTAGCGGGAGGGTACAATGAGCAGTTCTTC. Protein sequence: CASSLILAGGYNEQFF.

This clone was counted a few times. The V call is TRBV4-1, the J call TRBJ1-6; 7 bases line up with TRBD1. The V and J ends lost 3 bases and 11 bases, in that order; junction bases with no gene match: 7. The CDR3 totals 14 residues. The germline V gene has CDR1 MGHRA and CDR2 YSYEKL. CDR3: CASSQRDRVPPLHF. DNA for the CDR3: TGCGCCAGCAGCCAGAGAGACAGGGTGCCACCCCTCCACTTT.

V gene TRBV10-3 combines with J gene TRBJ1-5; 9 bases are a match to TRBD1. The CDR3 runs 14 residues. The germline CDR1 and CDR2 sequences are ENHRY and SYGVKD. V was clipped by 3 bases and J by 4 bases; unmatched bases: 1. CDR3 DNA sequence: TGTGCCATCAGTGAAGGACAGGGGAATCAGCCCCAGCATTTT. Amino acids: CAISEGQGNQPQHF.

The gene calls are TRBV20-1 and TRBJ2-1; tentatively, D is TRBD2 (6 bases). This CDR3 spans 11 amino acids. Trimming pared 3 bases from V and 15 bases from J, leaving 15 bases between. The germline V gene encodes CDR1 DFQATT and CDR2 SNEGSKA (reference sequence). CDR3 in amino acids: CSASRQFGGFF. As DNA, the CDR3 is TGCAGTGCTAGCCGACAGTTCGGGGGGTTCTTC.

The V call is TRBV3-1 (or the pseudogene TRBV3-2), the J call TRBJ2-5; 13 bases map to TRBD2. The CDR3 covers 14 residues. Looked up from germline, CDR1 is LGHDT and CDR2 is YNNKEL (reference sequence). V gave up 7 bases and J gave up 5 bases; unmatched junction bases: 4. The CDR3: CASKLAGGLETQYF. The CDR3, as DNA: TGTGCCAGCAAACTAGCGGGGGGGCTGGAGACCCAGTACTTC.

The genes are TRBV7-2 and TRBJ1-3; D call uncertain. Germline V gene lookup returns CDR1 SGHTA and CDR2 FQGNSA. V gave up 1 base and J gave up 0 bases, with 13 bases separating them. The CDR3 spans 17 residues. The CDR3 spells CASSLVIARGSGNTIYF. CDR3 nucleotides: TGTGCCAGCAGCTTAGTGATCGCTCGAGGCTCTGGAAACACCATATATTTT.

The V and J genes are TRBV11-3 and TRBJ2-1, with 9 bases identical to TRBD1. CDR1 and CDR2 (germline): SGHNT, YENEEA. Germline trimming cut 0 bases from V and 9 bases from J; bases unmatched to any gene: 18. The CDR3 totals 19 residues. In nucleotides, the CDR3 is TGTGCCAGCAGCTTAGATGCTAAACCCTTAAAACAGGGGGCGGGTGAGCAGTTCTTC. Its protein is CASSLDAKPLKQGAGEQFF.

The V and J genes are TRBV3-1 (or the pseudogene TRBV3-2) and TRBJ1-6; TRBD1 is a possible D gene (5 bases). The CDR3 is 14 amino acids. Germline V gene lookup returns CDR1 LGHDT and CDR2 YNNKEL (reference sequence). Trimming left V 4 bases short and J 10 bases short, with 14 bases between. CDR3 in amino acids: CASSLVPRESPLHF. CDR3 nucleotides: TGTGCCAGCAGCCTAGTGCCCAGGGAATCACCCCTCCACTTT.

This clone has a single count. This chain joins TRBV15 and TRBJ1-5; a weak D match, TRBD1 (6 bases). Germline CDR1 reads LNHNV; CDR2 reads YYDKDF (reference sequence). V gave up 1 base and J gave up 1 base, with 17 bases separating them. The CDR3 is 18 amino acids. The CDR3 DNA is TGTGCCACCAGCAGAGTAGGGGGAATTTTAGCAAGCAATCAGCCCCAGCATTTT. Its translation is CATSRVGGILASNQPQHF.

The gene calls are TRBV24-1 and TRBJ2-1, with D possibly TRBD2 on 5 matching bases. This CDR3 contains 12 residues. In germline, CDR1 is KGHDR, CDR2 SFDVKD. The ends were cut back, 7 bases at V and 7 bases at J, with 10 bases in the middle. The CDR3 loop reads CATSHLANEQFF. The CDR3 DNA reads TGTGCCACCAGCCATCTAGCAAATGAGCAGTTCTTC.

The table lists this clone with a count of one. The CDR3, as DNA: TGTGCCAGCAGCTTGACAGGGGGAAATGAAAAACTGTTTTTT. Protein sequence: CASSLTGGNEKLFF. The V call is TRBV5-5, the J call TRBJ1-4; TRBD1 matches 8 bases. Trimming cost V 1 base and J 5 bases; bases outside gene matches: 1. The CDR3 contains 14 residues. Germline CDR1 SGHKS, CDR2 YYEKEE (reference sequence).

This clone was observed a few times. The chain has TRBV5-6 and TRBJ2-1; D remains unclear. The CDR3 loop spans 16 amino acids. Trimming removed 5 bases from V and 0 bases from J, with 15 bases in between. Looked up from germline, CDR1 is SGHDT and CDR2 is YYEEEE. CDR3 amino acids: CASREDLGVSYNEQFF. Here the CDR3 DNA reads TGTGCCAGCAGGGAAGACCTGGGCGTCTCCTACAATGAGCAGTTCTTC. Full variable domain (outside the CDR3, taken from reference TRBV5-6 and TRBJ2-1): DAGVTQSPTHLIKTRGQQVTLRCSPKSGHDTVSWYQQALGQGPQFIFQYYEEEERQRGNFPDRFSGHQFPNYSSELNVNALLLGDSALYLCASREDLGVSYNEQFFGPGTRLTVL.

Here the CDR3 DNA reads TGTGCCAGCAGCCCCGGACTAGCGGGGAGCCGAAAGCAGTTCTTC. Its protein is CASSPGLAGSRKQFF. V usage is TRBV7-3 and J usage is TRBJ2-1, with TRBD2 matching over 12 bases. The CDR3 spans 15 residues. Germline values: CDR1 SGHTA, CDR2 FQGTGA. J lost 11 bases, V lost 5 bases, and 10 bases had no gene match.

In this sample, this clone turned up once. V and J are TRBV20-1 and TRBJ2-5, with D hard to call. Trimming cost V 3 bases and J 7 bases, with 6 bases left between them. Germline assignment: CDR1 DFQATT and CDR2 SNEGSKA (reference sequence). This CDR3 spans 10 amino acids. DNA for the CDR3: TGCAGTGCTAGTTTAGTGACCCAGTACTTC. This encodes CSASLVTQYF.

The chain joins TRBV19 to TRBJ1-1, with TRBD1 matching over 9 bases. This CDR3 has 15 amino acids. Trimming at V came to 4 bases and at J to 3 bases, leaving 6 bases not matched to a gene. Germline CDR1 reads LNHDA; CDR2 reads SQIVND (reference sequence). CDR3 nucleotide sequence: TGTGCCAGTAGTACGCAACAGGGGGCTGACACTGAAGCTTTCTTT. Translated, it gives CASSTQQGADTEAFF.

The chain joins TRBV6-1 to TRBJ2-1; 13 positions match TRBD2. CDR1 is MNHNS and CDR2 is SASEGT in the germline V gene. With V trimmed by 3 bases and J by 8 bases, 7 bases remained unmatched. This CDR3 is built from 16 residues. CDR3 in amino acids: CASSDWTSGSGDEQFF. CDR3 nucleotide sequence: TGTGCCAGCAGTGATTGGACTAGCGGGAGCGGGGATGAGCAGTTCTTC.

This chain connects TRBV5-1 to TRBJ2-6, with D maybe TRBD2 (6 bases). Per germline, CDR1 SGHRS and CDR2 YFSETQ. The CDR3 covers 15 residues. V was cut by 3 bases and J by 1 base, with 8 bases left in between. The CDR3 region has the DNA TGCGCCAGCAGCTGGGGGGTTTCTGGGGCCAACGTCCTGACTTTC. Amino acids: CASSWGVSGANVLTF.

The CDR3 coding sequence is TGTGCCAGCAGCGTAGCGGGGACTAGTACCAATGAGCAGTTCTTC. Protein: CASSVAGTSTNEQFF. This chain joins TRBV9 and TRBJ2-1; TRBD2 matches 8 bases. After removal of 0 bases from V and 6 bases from J, the junction contained 5 bases not matched to a gene. Germline values: CDR1 SGDLS, CDR2 YYNGEE. This CDR3 is built from 15 residues.

The chain couples TRBV14 to TRBJ1-2; TRBD1 is a possible D gene (5 bases). Germline CDR1 reads SGHDN; CDR2 reads FVKESK. The CDR3 totals 12 residues. Trimming shortened V by 0 bases and J by 8 bases, and 7 bases separated the two germline ends. CDR3 protein: CASSQEWGGYTF. The CDR3 coding sequence is TGTGCCAGCAGCCAAGAATGGGGCGGCTACACCTTC.

This clone was seen a handful of times. V usage is TRBV7-9 and J usage is TRBJ2-2; TRBD2 matches at 7 bases. Losses at the gene ends were 1 base for V and 4 bases for J; bases not matched to a gene: 0. CDR3 length equals 14 residues. Germline CDR1 reads SEHNR; CDR2 reads FQNEAQ (reference sequence). The chain's CDR3 is CASSLGTSTGELFF. The CDR3, as DNA: TGTGCCAGCAGCTTAGGGACTAGCACCGGGGAGCTGTTTTTT.

This rearrangement joins TRBV21-1 to TRBJ2-7; the table's D call of TRBD2 was not tested on the DNA. TRBV21-1 is marked as a pseudogene. This CDR3 has 17 residues. For the CDR3, the DNA is TGTGCCAGCAGCAAAGCGAAGGGACTAGCGGCTTCCTACGAGCAGTACTTC. Translated, it gives CASSKAKGLAASYEQYF.

The gene calls are TRBV6-4 and TRBJ2-3, with D perhaps TRBD2 (6 bases). The V and J ends lost 2 bases and 2 bases respectively, with 8 bases between them. The CDR3 is made up of 14 amino acids. Germline loops: CDR1 MRHNA, CDR2 SNTAGT. CDR3 amino acids: CASSDGGDTDTQYF. Written as DNA, the CDR3 is TGTGCCAGCAGTGACGGCGGGGACACAGATACGCAGTATTTT.

This chain links TRBV5-1 with TRBJ2-1, with D maybe TRBD1 (5 bases). CDR1 and CDR2 (germline): SGHRS, YFSETQ. The CDR3 is 16 residues long. V was clipped by 2 bases and J by 2 bases, with 14 bases between them. The CDR3 DNA sequence: TGCGCCAGCAGCTTCGACAGCGACAAGACCTACAATGAGCAGTTCTTC. It translates to CASSFDSDKTYNEQFF. The full variable domain, rest sourced from reference TRBV5-1 and TRBJ2-1, is KAGVTQTPRYLIKTRGQQVTLSCSPISGHRSVSWYQQTPGQGLQFLFEYFSETQRNKGNFPGRFSGRQFSNSRSEMNVSTLELGDSALYLCASSFDSDKTYNEQFFGPGTRLTVL.

The chain combines TRBV9 with TRBJ1-5; a weak D match, TRBD1 (5 bases). Germline V gene data show CDR1 as SGDLS and CDR2 as YYNGEE. V was shortened by 4 bases and J by 9 bases, with 17 bases between the two germline ends. The CDR3 runs 14 residues. CDR3 protein: CASSPRGDEWPQHF. CDR3 DNA: TGTGCCAGCAGCCCCCGGGGGGACGAATGGCCCCAGCATTTT.

This chain connects TRBV4-2 to TRBJ1-2; TRBD1 matches 11 bases. CDR3 size: 17 residues. CDR1 and CDR2 from the germline V gene are LGHNA and YNFKEQ. Trimming cost V 1 base and J 4 bases; bases outside gene matches: 8. CDR3 in amino acids: CASSQGPGQGVTYGYTF. CDR3 nucleotide sequence: TGTGCCAGCAGCCAAGGGCCGGGACAGGGGGTTACCTATGGCTACACCTTC.